The 31 T cell receptor beta chains listed next were all sequenced from one sample in a study of cytomegalovirus exposure and HLA in healthy donors. TCRdb keeps only in-frame clones here, not all; method: immunoSEQ multiplex PCR. Among about 130,000 clones, 70% to 85% were seen once, and the ten largest hold 25% to 30%. Sequencing was done on a sample of PBMCs. These receptors all come from a man between 25 and 39 years old in good health and CMV-seropositive.

The V and J genes are TRBV7-9 and TRBJ1-2; TRBD1 matches at 9 bases. The CDR3 runs to 15 residues. Unmatched junction bases numbered 9, after V lost 4 bases and J lost 6 bases. Looked up from germline, CDR1 is SEHNR and CDR2 is FQNEAQ (reference sequence). The DNA for the CDR3 is TGTGCCAGCAGCTATTTAGGGACAGGGCAACATGGCTACACCTTC. This translates into CASSYLGTGQHGYTF.

V gene TRBV5-1 combines with J gene TRBJ2-7; TRBD1 matches 9 bases. CDR1 SGHRS and CDR2 YFSETQ come from the germline V gene. The CDR3 runs to 16 residues. V shed 0 bases and J 0 bases; nucleotides not matched to a gene: 4. CDR3 amino acids: CASSLEGQGSSYEQYF. The CDR3 nucleotides read TGCGCCAGCAGCTTGGAGGGACAGGGAAGCTCCTACGAGCAGTACTTC.

This chain joins TRBV10-3 and TRBJ2-1; D perhaps matches TRBD2 (7 bases). Trimming stripped 4 bases from V and 5 bases from J, with 15 bases between. The CDR3 totals 15 residues. Germline CDR1 and CDR2: ENHRY and SYGVKD. CDR3 sequence reads: CAISVGGAGNNEQFF. The CDR3 DNA follows: TGTGCCATCAGTGTTGGGGGGGCAGGAAACAATGAGCAGTTCTTC.

J is TRBJ1-3 and V is TRBV28; D is undetermined. Germline lookup yields CDR1 MDHEN and CDR2 SYDVKM. This CDR3 is 16 amino acids long. Trimming took 5 bases from V and 0 from J, leaving 14 bases between them. The chain's CDR3 is CASSSGPSGSGNTIYF. In DNA, the CDR3 is TGTGCCAGCAGTAGCGGACCTAGCGGCTCTGGAAACACCATATATTTT. Variable domain in full (rest from reference TRBV28 and TRBJ1-3): DVKVTQSSRYLVKRTGEKVFLECVQDMDHENMFWYRQDPGLGLRLIYFSYDVKMKEKGDIPEGYSVSREKKERFSLILESASTNQTSMYLCASSSGPSGSGNTIYFGEGSWLTVV.

CDR3 in DNA: TGTGCCAGCAGCTCCGCAGGGCACTACGAGCAGTACTTC. This codes for CASSSAGHYEQYF. The chain couples TRBV5-6 to TRBJ2-7; a possible D gene is TRBD1 (5 bases). Germline V gene data show CDR1 as SGHDT and CDR2 as YYEEEE. CDR3 length: 13 amino acids. Trimming left V 3 bases short and J 3 bases short, with 10 bases between.

This chain uses TRBV29-1 with TRBJ2-5, with TRBD2 identical over 7 bases. V shed 3 bases and J 2 bases; nucleotides not matched to a gene: 12. Germline CDR1 is SQVTM and CDR2 is ANQGSEA. The CDR3 has 16 amino acids. DNA for the CDR3: TGCAGCGTTGACGGGGCGGGCGGGAGAAAACAAGAGACCCAGTACTTC. Translating gives CSVDGAGGRKQETQYF.

The rearrangement joins TRBV27 to TRBJ2-3, with a tentative D call TRBD1 (6 bases). Germline values: CDR1 MNHEY, CDR2 SMNVEV (reference sequence). Deletions cut 4 bases from V and 0 bases from J, with 14 bases between. The CDR3 spans 16 residues. In DNA, the CDR3 is TGTGCCAGCAGTTCCTACAGGGTTACTAGCACAGATACGCAGTATTTT. Residues: CASSSYRVTSTDTQYF.

This chain connects TRBV5-4 to TRBJ2-7, with TRBD2 matching over 11 bases. Looked up from germline, CDR1 is SGHNT and CDR2 is YYREEE (reference sequence). There are 16 residues in the CDR3. J was trimmed by 0 bases and V by 2 bases; bases with no gene match: 4. DNA for the CDR3: TGTGCCAGCAGCTTAGGTGGACTAGCGGGCTCCTACGAGCAGTACTTC. It encodes CASSLGGLAGSYEQYF.

Note on this clone: One junction end does not reproduce the germline sequence, and a read error may be involved. The chain uses TRBV4-2 and TRBJ1-2; 10 bases align to TRBD1. Germline CDR1 reads LGHNA; CDR2 reads YNFKEQ. The CDR3 extends over 17 amino acids. The CDR3 loop reads CASSQDPGTGANYGYTF. CDR3 coding DNA: TGTGCCAGCAGCCAAGATCCCGGGACAGGGGCTAATTATGGCTACACCTTC.

This chain links TRBV10-3 with TRBJ1-2, with D maybe TRBD1 (6 bases). Germline assignment: CDR1 ENHRY and CDR2 SYGVKD. The CDR3 is 15 amino acids. Trimming stripped 0 bases from V and 6 bases from J, with 14 bases between. In DNA form, the CDR3 reads TGTGCCATCAGTGAGTCGCCGGGACAAGAGGATGGCTACACCTTC. Encoded protein: CAISESPGQEDGYTF.

The chain employs TRBV7-3 and TRBJ2-1, with 7 bases aligning to TRBD1. The CDR3 runs 15 residues. V dropped 3 bases and J dropped 4; count of bases not matched to a gene: 6. Looked up from germline, CDR1 is SGHTA and CDR2 is FQGTGA. CDR3 residues: CASSFEGAPYNEQFF. The CDR3 bases are TGTGCCAGCAGCTTCGAGGGGGCCCCTTACAATGAGCAGTTCTTC.

The rearrangement uses TRBV6-5 and TRBJ1-1; D ambiguous. This CDR3 has 15 amino acids. The germline gives CDR1 MNHEY, CDR2 SVGAGI. V was shortened by 5 bases and J by 0 bases, with 13 bases between the two germline ends. Here the CDR3 DNA reads TGTGCCAGCAGTAGGTCGTGGACTATGAACACTGAAGCTTTCTTT. Translation: CASSRSWTMNTEAFF.

The CDR3: CASSLEGRGYGYTF. CDR3 sequence (DNA): TGTGCCAGCAGCTTAGAAGGCAGGGGCTATGGCTACACCTTC. This chain joins TRBV11-2 and TRBJ1-2; D possibly corresponds to TRBD1 (6 bases). This CDR3 is built from 14 residues. Trimming shortened V by 0 bases and J by 4 bases, and 9 bases separated the two germline ends. CDR1 and CDR2 from the germline V gene are SGHAT and FQNNGV.

There are a few counts of this clone. The chain joins TRBV10-1 to TRBJ2-5, with D possibly matching TRBD2 (5 bases). Germline V gene data show CDR1 as WNHNN and CDR2 as SYGVQD (reference sequence). Trimming shortened V by 10 bases and J by 0 bases, and 9 bases separated the two germline ends. This CDR3 is 12 amino acids long. The DNA of the CDR3 is TGCGCCAACCCGGGAAACCAAGAGACCCAGTACTTC. Protein sequence: CANPGNQETQYF.

V usage is TRBV5-4 and J usage is TRBJ1-2; weak D call: TRBD1 (5 bases). The germline V gene encodes CDR1 SGHNT and CDR2 YYREEE (reference sequence). This CDR3 is 14 amino acids long. Trimming cost V 0 bases and J 2 bases, with 8 bases left between them. The CDR3 region is CASSLVQGNYGYTF. The CDR3 DNA sequence: TGTGCCAGCAGCTTGGTTCAGGGAAACTATGGCTACACCTTC.

This clone was observed a single time. The gene calls are TRBV6-5 and TRBJ1-2; D not certain. This CDR3 has 12 residues. Germline CDR1 and CDR2: MNHEY and SVGAGI. With 2 bases removed from V and 8 bases from J, the gap between germline ends came to 9 bases. CDR3: CASSYGGRGYTF. DNA of the CDR3: TGTGCCAGCAGTTACGGAGGGAGAGGCTACACCTTC.

V and J are TRBV7-3 and TRBJ2-2; 8 nucleotides line up with TRBD2. The CDR3 covers 15 residues. Germline CDR1 reads SGHTA; CDR2 reads FQGTGA. J lost 4 bases, V lost 2 bases, and 3 bases had no gene match. CDR3 DNA: TGTGCCAGCAGCTTAGGCGGGGGGCTCACCGGGGAGCTGTTTTTT. Translated, it gives CASSLGGGLTGELFF. The variable domain in full, with the rest retrieved from reference TRBV7-3 and TRBJ2-2, is GAGVSQTPSNKVTEKGKYVELRCDPISGHTALYWYRQSLGQGPEFLIYFQGTGAADDSGLPNDRFFAVRPEGSVSTLKIQRTERGDSAVYLCASSLGGGLTGELFFGEGSRLTVL.

This chain connects TRBV9 to TRBJ2-7; 8 nucleotides align to TRBD1. V dropped 0 bases and J dropped 0; count of bases not matched to a gene: 2. The CDR3 sequence is 15 residues long. Germline-derived CDR1 and CDR2 are SGDLS and YYNGEE. In nucleotides, the CDR3 is TGTGCCAGCAGCGTAGGGACAGGGCACTCCTACGAGCAGTACTTC. Amino acid sequence: CASSVGTGHSYEQYF.

This chain joins TRBV19 and TRBJ1-5; maybe TRBD1 (6 bases). Trimming left V 5 bases short and J 0 bases short, with 17 bases between. Germline loops: CDR1 LNHDA, CDR2 SQIVND (reference sequence). The CDR3 extends over 17 amino acids. The CDR3 DNA reads as TGTGCCAGTAGTGCGCTAGACAGGATTTCTAGCAATCAGCCCCAGCATTTT. Its protein product is CASSALDRISSNQPQHF.

This chain uses TRBV2 with TRBJ2-5, with 12 positions matching TRBD2. J was trimmed by 5 bases and V by 7 bases; bases with no gene match: 11. CDR1 is SNHLY and CDR2 is FYNNEI in the germline V gene. The CDR3 has 16 amino acids. The CDR3 protein is CASTRLAGGEWETQYF. CDR3 in DNA: TGTGCCAGCACAAGGCTAGCGGGAGGGGAATGGGAGACCCAGTACTTC.

The chain recombines TRBV5-6 with TRBJ1-1; D gene unclear. This CDR3 is built from 13 residues. The germline V and J ends were trimmed by 2 bases and 5 bases, with 10 bases remaining between them. Germline lookup yields CDR1 SGHDT and CDR2 YYEEEE. CDR3 DNA: TGTGCCAGCAGCTTTTTAAGCCGGACTGAAGCTTTCTTT. This encodes CASSFLSRTEAFF.

This chain joins TRBV21-1 and TRBJ1-4; the D segment call TRBD1 is taken from the table without a DNA check. TRBV21-1 is flagged as a pseudogene. This CDR3 is 14 amino acids long. CDR3 amino acids: CASSKVRPGEKLFF. DNA for the CDR3: TGTGCCAGCAGCAAAGTGAGACCAGGTGAAAAACTGTTTTTT.

The rearrangement uses TRBV20-1 and TRBJ2-5; TRBD2 might be the D (6 bases). The CDR3 runs to 11 residues. The V gene's germline CDR1 is DFQATT and CDR2 SNEGSKA (reference sequence). Here the CDR3 DNA reads TGCGGGGTGGGAGGTGCAGAGACCCAGTACTTC. Amino acid sequence: CGVGGAETQYF.

The chain uses TRBV5-1 and TRBJ2-7, with TRBD2 as a possible D gene (5 bases). Germline V gene sequence: CDR1 SGHRS, CDR2 YFSETQ. V lost 4 bases and J 0 bases, leaving 20 bases between the germline ends. The CDR3 has 17 amino acids. The CDR3 protein is CASSGDRGRSHSYEQYF. DNA of the CDR3: TGCGCCAGCAGCGGCGACCGGGGAAGGTCCCACTCCTACGAGCAGTACTTC. Together with reference TRBV5-1 and TRBJ2-7, the CDR3 gives the full variable domain: KAGVTQTPRYLIKTRGQQVTLSCSPISGHRSVSWYQQTPGQGLQFLFEYFSETQRNKGNFPGRFSGRQFSNSRSEMNVSTLELGDSALYLCASSGDRGRSHSYEQYFGPGTRLTVT.

This chain joins TRBV2 and TRBJ1-1; tentatively, D is TRBD1 (5 bases). Germline V gene lookup returns CDR1 SNHLY and CDR2 FYNNEI. The CDR3 extends over 14 amino acids. V lost 6 bases, J lost 0 bases, and 11 bases lay in between. The CDR3, as DNA: TGTGCCAGCAGCATTGACAGTTTGAACACTGAAGCTTTCTTT. This gives the protein CASSIDSLNTEAFF.

The chain joins TRBV11-2 to TRBJ1-1, with D uncertain. The V gene lost 2 bases and the J gene lost 1 base, with 8 bases spanning the gap. This CDR3 has 14 residues. The germline CDR1 and CDR2 sequences are SGHAT and FQNNGV. In nucleotides, the CDR3 is TGTGCCAGCAGCTTAATGAGGGAGAACACTGAAGCTTTCTTT. Protein: CASSLMRENTEAFF.

V is TRBV5-5 and J is TRBJ2-7, with D possibly TRBD2 on 5 matching bases. Trimming took off 4 bases at V and 2 bases at J, with 16 bases between the two ends. There are 15 residues in the CDR3. Germline loops: CDR1 SGHKS, CDR2 YYEKEE (reference sequence). The CDR3 sequence: CASSPEILRAYEQYF. Written as DNA, the CDR3 is TGTGCCAGCAGCCCTGAGATATTGAGGGCCTACGAGCAGTACTTC.

The chain uses TRBV6-1 and TRBJ1-2; TRBD1 aligns across 8 bases. The germline CDR1 and CDR2 sequences are MNHNS and SASEGT. The ends lost 6 bases at V and 5 bases at J; junction bases unmatched: 8. This CDR3 spans 14 amino acids. For the CDR3, the DNA is TGTGCCAGCAGCGTCGGACAGGGTAGATATGGCTACACCTTC. It yields the protein CASSVGQGRYGYTF.

In its sample, this clone was seen once. The chain carries TRBV15 and TRBJ2-7; D possibly corresponds to TRBD1 (6 bases). V dropped 4 bases and J dropped 2 bases, with 9 bases sitting between them. The germline V gene has CDR1 LNHNV and CDR2 YYDKDF (reference sequence). The CDR3 totals 13 residues. The CDR3 loop is CATSKGQPYEQYF. CDR3 sequence (DNA): TGTGCCACCAGCAAAGGACAGCCCTACGAGCAGTACTTC. The entire variable domain, with the rest obtained from reference TRBV15 and TRBJ2-7, is as follows: DAMVIQNPRYQVTQFGKPVTLSCSQTLNHNVMYWYQQKSSQAPKLLFHYYDKDFNNEADTPDNFQSRRPNTSFCFLDIRSPGLGDTAMYLCATSKGQPYEQYFGPGTRLTVT.

This clone was counted between two and nine times. The chain carries TRBV15 and TRBJ2-7; 8 bases agree with TRBD2. The CDR3 loop spans 13 amino acids. V lost 5 bases to trimming and J lost 2 bases; unmatched junction nucleotides: 2. Germline V CDR1 and CDR2: LNHNV, YYDKDF (reference sequence). CDR3 nucleotides: TGTGCCACCAGCGTCGGGAGGGCCTACGAGCAGTACTTC. Its translation is CATSVGRAYEQYF.

Of note for this clone: One end of the junction does not line up with germline, which may come from a read error. The chain joins TRBV6-1 to TRBJ2-7, with D possibly matching TRBD1 (6 bases). The CDR3 loop spans 11 amino acids. CDR1 MNHNS and CDR2 SASEGT come from the germline V gene. The CDR3 region is CASSTRGSEHF. CDR3 DNA sequence: TGTGCCAGCAGTACCAGGGGTTCGGAACACTTC.